This T cell receptor beta chain was recovered during a study of blood T cells in healthy people across ages. General observations from the study: A greater number of naive CD4+ cells and higher diversity distinguished long-lived donors from aged donors. Roughly linear age-related decline in beta diversity appeared, significant by age roughly 40.

A second PCR, run for roughly 7 to 11 cycles, used a sample-barcoded 5' primer plus a J-beta primer mix. TCRdb called the 5' RACE reads again in MiXCR, with one record for every CDR3 protein. The repertoire holds about 1.8 million distinct CDR3 sequences, around 48% seen once, with roughly 2% in the top ten. PBMCs numbering at least 6.5 million were isolated per sample. Samples each had at least 5.5 micrograms of total RNA extracted. CDR1 and CDR2 (germline): DFQATT, SNEGSKA (reference sequence). CDR3 length: 15 residues. Deletions cut 5 bases from V and 2 bases from J, with 18 bases between. Remarks on this clonotype: Its cognate antigen is unknown.

The clonotype comes from a woman aged 40 to 55 in good health. The chain employs TRBV20-1 and TRBJ2-5; D gene ambiguous. What was sequenced was blood. The CDR3 DNA is TGCAGTGCTCAACCTCAAGGTAACAGACAAGAGACCCAGTACTTC. Translation: CSAQPQGNRQETQYF.